The 14 T cell receptor beta chains below were found in one sample sequenced in a study of T cell responses to AZD1222 COVID-19 vaccine. Sequencing was performed with immunoSEQ multiplex PCR; in TCRdb, only in-frame clones are kept and a portion is missing. Among about 150,000 clones listed, 85% to 90% were seen once. The source was peripheral blood, collected 28 days after the second AZD1222 dose. These receptor sequences come from an adult who received the AZD1222 COVID-19 vaccine.

This clone was seen once. The genes are TRBV7-2 and TRBJ2-3; 7 nucleotides agree with TRBD2. CDR1 and CDR2 from the germline V gene are SGHTA and FQGNSA. Trimming removed 1 base from V and 10 bases from J; junction bases left unmatched: 8. The CDR3 contains 14 residues. CDR3 DNA sequence: TGTGCCAGCAGCTTAGGCGGCGCGGGGGACTCGCAGTATTTT. Encoded protein: CASSLGGAGDSQYF.

V gene TRBV6-1 combines with J gene TRBJ1-5; 7 bases map to TRBD1. The germline V gene encodes CDR1 MNHNS and CDR2 SASEGT. The CDR3 loop spans 18 amino acids. Germline trimming cut 4 bases from V and 4 bases from J; bases unmatched to any gene: 16. DNA for the CDR3: TGTGCCAGCAGTGCGGGTCGAGGGACAGCGACTTTTAATCAGCCCCAGCATTTT. Protein: CASSAGRGTATFNQPQHF.

The genes are TRBV27 and TRBJ2-7; D is unresolved. Germline V gene lookup returns CDR1 MNHEY and CDR2 SMNVEV (reference sequence). The V gene lost 5 bases and the J gene lost 3 bases, with 14 bases spanning the gap. This CDR3 contains 14 residues. The CDR3, as DNA: TGTGCCAGCAGTCCGAACAAGTCGATCTACGAGCAGTACTTC. This translates into CASSPNKSIYEQYF.

The chain has TRBV4-1 and TRBJ1-5; maybe TRBD1 (5 bases). V lost 0 bases and J lost 9, with 15 bases in between. The CDR3 loop spans 15 amino acids. CDR1 is MGHRA, CDR2 YSYEKL, per germline. The CDR3 here is CASSQEEGSGWPQHF. CDR3 nucleotides: TGCGCCAGCAGCCAAGAGGAGGGGTCGGGATGGCCCCAGCATTTT.

The J gene is TRBJ1-3, the V gene TRBV2, with 7 bases identical to TRBD1. Germline loops: CDR1 SNHLY, CDR2 FYNNEI. After removal of 7 bases from V and 4 bases from J, the junction contained 4 bases not matched to a gene. This CDR3 has 13 residues. The DNA for the CDR3 is TGTGCCAGCACTCTACAGGGGGGAAACACCATATATTTT. It specifies CASTLQGGNTIYF. The whole variable domain, remainder taken from reference TRBV2 and TRBJ1-3, is EPEVTQTPSHQVTQMGQEVILRCVPISNHLYFYWYRQILGQKVEFLVSFYNNEISEKSEIFDDQFSVERPDGSNFTLKIRSTKLEDSAMYFCASTLQGGNTIYFGEGSWLTVV.

V and J are TRBV6-5 and TRBJ1-4, with 7 positions matching TRBD1. After removal of 6 bases from V and 8 bases from J, the junction contained 6 bases not matched to a gene. The CDR3 has 13 amino acids. Per the germline V gene, CDR1 is MNHEY and CDR2 is SVGAGI. The CDR3 DNA follows: TGTGCCAGCAGCAAGGGACAGAAAGAAAAACTGTTTTTT. Translating it yields CASSKGQKEKLFF.

The chain uses TRBV4-2 and TRBJ1-3, with no clear D. The CDR3 runs to 15 residues. V was cut by 2 bases and J by 4 bases, with 12 bases left in between. Germline V CDR1 and CDR2: LGHNA, YNFKEQ. DNA for the CDR3: TGTGCCAGCAGCCAACTGGGAGATTTAGGAAACACCATATATTTT. This sequence encodes CASSQLGDLGNTIYF.

The chain is built from TRBV7-2 and TRBJ2-7; D is undetermined. The CDR3 totals 13 residues. Per germline, CDR1 SGHTA and CDR2 FQGNSA. The V gene lost 3 bases and the J gene lost 3 bases, with 9 bases spanning the gap. The chain's CDR3 is CASSLERLYEQYF. CDR3 coding DNA: TGTGCCAGCAGCTTGGAGCGTCTCTACGAGCAGTACTTC.

The gene calls are TRBV4-1 and TRBJ1-2; D is unresolved. The length of the CDR3 is 15 residues. Germline assignment: CDR1 MGHRA and CDR2 YSYEKL. The ends were cut back, 4 bases at V and 4 bases at J, with 16 bases in the middle. CDR3 sequence: CASSPVRDTFYGYTF. DNA for the CDR3: TGCGCCAGCAGCCCAGTCCGGGATACTTTCTATGGCTACACCTTC.

The CDR3 here is CASSPDGTPERYTF. In nucleotides, the CDR3 is TGTGCCAGCAGTCCTGATGGGACACCTGAACGCTACACCTTC. The chain is built from TRBV7-8 and TRBJ1-2; perhaps TRBD1 as D (6 bases). Trimming left V 6 bases short and J 9 bases short, with 20 bases between. CDR1 and CDR2 from the germline V gene are SGHVS and FQNEAQ. The CDR3 consists of 14 residues. The variable domain in full, with the rest retrieved from reference TRBV7-8 and TRBJ1-2, is GAGVSQSPRYKVAKRGQDVALRCDPISGHVSLFWYQQALGQGPEFLTYFQNEAQLDKSGLPSDRFFAERPEGSVSTLKIQRTQQEDSAVYLCASSPDGTPERYTFGSGTRLTVV.

J is TRBJ1-6 and V is TRBV6-1, with D possibly matching TRBD1 (6 bases). V was clipped by 3 bases and J by 9 bases, with 15 bases between them. In germline, CDR1 is MNHNS, CDR2 SASEGT. The CDR3 is 15 amino acids. The CDR3 region has the DNA TGTGCCAGCAGTGAGGCAGGGGAAACAGGTTCACCCCTCCACTTT. It encodes CASSEAGETGSPLHF.

This rearrangement joins TRBV11-2 to TRBJ2-7; D uncertain. V shed 1 base and J shed 4 bases, with 14 bases lying between them. Germline assignment: CDR1 SGHAT and CDR2 FQNNGV. The CDR3 is 15 amino acids. This chain's CDR3 is CASSLGADGLYEQYF. CDR3 nucleotides: TGTGCCAGCAGCTTAGGCGCGGACGGCCTTTACGAGCAGTACTTC. Drawing the rest from reference TRBV11-2 and TRBJ2-7, the complete variable domain is EAGVAQSPRYKIIEKRQSVAFWCNPISGHATLYWYQQILGQGPKLLIQFQNNGVVDDSQLPKDRFSAERLKGVDSTLKIQPAKLEDSAVYLCASSLGADGLYEQYFGPGTRLTVT.

This clone has only one observation. The chain has TRBV10-3 and TRBJ2-7, with 10 bases identical to TRBD1. Germline lookup yields CDR1 ENHRY and CDR2 SYGVKD. This CDR3 has 15 residues. V trimming: 2 bases; J trimming: 6 bases; junction bases outside the gene matches: 7. The CDR3 DNA follows: TGTGCCATCAGTGAGACGGGACAGGGGATCGGCGAGCAGTACTTC. This gives the protein CAISETGQGIGEQYF.

The chain is built from TRBV7-2 and TRBJ2-3; 13 positions agree with TRBD2. This CDR3 is built from 18 residues. V gave up 1 base and J gave up 0 bases; unmatched junction bases: 4. CDR1 SGHTA and CDR2 FQGNSA come from the germline V gene. CDR3 in DNA: TGTGCCAGCAGCTTAGTGGGGACTAGCGGGACTAGCACAGATACGCAGTATTTT. This sequence encodes CASSLVGTSGTSTDTQYF.